The rows below give T cell receptor beta chains drawn from one sample of a study of T cell responses to AZD1222 COVID-19 vaccine. Using immunoSEQ multiplex PCR, the repertoire was profiled, and TCRdb retains in-frame clones only, with some absent. Here the sample spans over 150,000 clones, 85% to 95% being singletons. The sequencing here drew on peripheral blood, taken 28 days after the second AZD1222 dose. The origin of the receptors is an adult who received the AZD1222 COVID-19 vaccine. Each CDR3 is given with its conserved first and last residue. Fields, in order: D gene, V gene, clone size, J gene, CDR3 protein, CDR3 DNA. D genes are given only for firm matches. For some rows the clone size is stated as once, few or many, or as a class when expanded; others skip it.

d_gene: NA; v_gene: TRBV5-6; abundance: NA; j_gene: TRBJ1-2; CDR3aa: CASSPGLYPNYGYTF; CDR3nt: TGTGCCAGCAGCCCGGGCCTGTACCCTAACTATGGCTACACCTTC
d_gene: TRBD1; v_gene: TRBV2; abundance: NA; j_gene: TRBJ1-1; CDR3aa: CASSGGQASIEAFF; CDR3nt: TGTGCCAGCAGTGGGGGACAGGCTTCCATTGAAGCTTTCTTT
d_gene: NA; v_gene: TRBV27; abundance: NA; j_gene: TRBJ2-2; CDR3aa: CASSLSPFTTGELFF; CDR3nt: TGTGCCAGCAGTTTATCCCCGTTTACCACCGGGGAGCTGTTTTTT
d_gene: NA; v_gene: TRBV12-3/TRBV12-4; abundance: few; j_gene: TRBJ2-1; CDR3aa: CASSLDSNEQFF; CDR3nt: TGTGCCAGCAGTTTGGACAGCAATGAGCAGTTCTTC
d_gene: TRBD1; v_gene: TRBV7-9; abundance: NA; j_gene: TRBJ1-2; CDR3aa: CASSPRGLDGYTF; CDR3nt: TGTGCCAGCAGCCCCAGGGGGCTCGATGGCTACACCTTC
d_gene: NA; v_gene: TRBV9; abundance: NA; j_gene: TRBJ2-2; CDR3aa: CASSVGFTGELFF; CDR3nt: TGTGCCAGCAGCGTCGGGTTTACCGGGGAGCTGTTTTTT
d_gene: NA; v_gene: TRBV27; abundance: NA; j_gene: TRBJ2-1; CDR3aa: CASSLLGTNRGSEFF; CDR3nt: TGTGCCAGCAGTTTACTTGGGACCAACCGGGGGTCGGAGTTCTTC
d_gene: NA; v_gene: TRBV7-3; abundance: NA; j_gene: TRBJ2-2; CDR3aa: CASSFDPRGELFF; CDR3nt: TGTGCCAGCAGTTTTGACCCCAGGGGGGAGCTGTTTTTT
d_gene: NA; v_gene: TRBV28; abundance: NA; j_gene: TRBJ1-1; CDR3aa: CASSLWRGTSTGTEAFF; CDR3nt: TGTGCCAGCAGTTTATGGCGTGGGACCTCCACGGGCACTGAAGCTTTCTTT
d_gene: NA; v_gene: TRBV6-5; abundance: NA; j_gene: TRBJ1-6; CDR3aa: CASSYSDGSNSPLHF; CDR3nt: TGTGCCAGCAGTTACTCCGACGGGTCTAATTCACCCCTCCACTTT
d_gene: NA; v_gene: TRBV2; abundance: NA; j_gene: TRBJ2-6; CDR3aa: CASSDRVSGANVLTF; CDR3nt: TGTGCCAGCAGTGACAGGGTCTCTGGGGCCAACGTCCTGACTTTC
d_gene: TRBD2; v_gene: TRBV5-1; abundance: NA; j_gene: TRBJ2-3; CDR3aa: CASSLGAGGPGRADTQYF; CDR3nt: TGCGCCAGCAGCTTGGGCGCGGGAGGGCCCGGGAGGGCAGATACGCAGTATTTT